The clone carrying this T cell receptor beta chain was found a few times. RNA was isolated and reverse transcribed to cDNA, the sequencing template. Repertoires were generated with immunoSEQ multiplex PCR, while TCRdb's copy carries only in-frame clones and drops some. The sample consists of around 190,000 clones, approximately 60% of them appearing once. Sorting from PBMCs produced CD4+ and CD8+ T cells. The V end was cut by 5 bases, the J end by 2 bases, with 4 bases between. Germline CDR1 and CDR2: LNHDA and SQIVND (reference sequence). This CDR3 spans 13 amino acids. The entry originates in a study of CD8+ T cells in alopecia areata.

The chain combines TRBV19 with TRBJ2-6; D unclear. The clonotype was recovered from a human donor in good health. Specimen: CD8+ T cells sorted from blood. The CDR3 DNA reads as TGTGCCAGTAGTTCTACTGGGGCCAACGTCCTGACTTTC. Protein product: CASSSTGANVLTF.